This T cell receptor (beta chain) is from a study of blood T cell repertoires in COVID-19 (dated by TCRdb to the early 2020s). In terms of the full investigation: Samples covering the acute and convalescent phases of COVID-19 were provided by collaborators in the United States, Italy and Spain. Where HLA class I and class II types were available, the types were taken from metadata supplied by the sample provider, not from assay-based typing. The repertoires were released in a freely available public database intended as a resource for research on the immune response to SARS-CoV-2. The prospective study material was composed of cDNA or gDNA derived from T cells, B-cell-depleted T cells, or PBMCs. Subjects who had been exposed to COVID-19, were actively infected with it, or had recovered from it provided the deeply sampled blood TCRbeta repertoires that made up the dataset. Sample metadata almost always included a de-identified subject ID, COVID-19 status, age in years and sex. The samples were drawn from the first 160 participants of the ongoing ImmuneRACE study and from 1,254 subjects provided by 6 global collaborators. What the study reported, not specific to this receptor: How much clinical and demographic metadata was included differed by source and by participant, and the metadata was provided uncurated.

Whole blood was collected in K2EDTA tubes by collaborating institutions according to the institutions' own protocols. Collaborator samples were shipped for TCRbeta analysis as frozen whole blood, isolated PBMCs, or DNA extracted from either sample type. This clone was recorded only once. No antigen is known for it. No clone much larger than this one lies a single base away; base qualities are absent. TCRbeta CDR3 regions were amplified from genomic DNA by means of the immunoSEQ Assay, a bias-controlled multiplex PCR. In the original analysis: Nucleated cell counts per sample were estimated from amplification of reference gene primers within the assay. To quantify the absolute abundance of each unique TCRbeta CDR3 rearrangement, sequence reads were collapsed and filtered. For each sample, productive Simpson clonality was calculated as the square root of Simpson's diversity index over productive rearrangements. TCRdb holds this immuneACCESS table with in-frame rearrangements only. Some clones are missing; in checked studies, unresolved V genes explain under half, and the rest has no known cause. V and J calls and clone size are as listed in that table; D and trimming were resolved from the DNA. The table for this sample lists 150,000 or so clones; about 86% of them were counted only once. About 8.2% of the sample is in the top ten clones.

The cysteine opens and the phenylalanine closes a CDR3 of 15 amino acids. CDR3 DNA only is kept here, 45 bases in frame from base 1. At the junction V is shortened by 4 bases and J by 0 bases; bases outside the gene matches: 6. The germline V gene encodes CDR1 MDHEN and CDR2 SYDVKM. Rearrangement joined TRBV28 to TRBJ2-7; TRBD2 fits 7 bases in the junction. Sequenced input: peripheral blood. The receptor comes from a man aged 55 to 70 with acute or convalescent COVID-19. The CDR3 region: CASSWASGSSYEQYF. The DNA sequence follows: TGTGCCAGCAGTTGGGCTAGCGGAAGCTCCTACGAGCAGTACTTC. Where the CDR3 stops, the reference TRBV28 and TRBJ2-7 genes take over; the full variable domain is DVKVTQSSRYLVKRTGEKVFLECVQDMDHENMFWYRQDPGLGLRLIYFSYDVKMKEKGDIPEGYSVSREKKERFSLILESASTNQTSMYLCASSWASGSSYEQYFGPGTRLTVT.